This T cell receptor (beta chain) was identified in a study of shared clonotypes between healthy human individuals. About the study: Ranging from 18 to 49 in age, donors were two women and three men.

Assay: immunoSEQ multiplex PCR; the TCRdb copy retains only in-frame clones and omits some. This sample carries approximately 2.1 million clones, over 90% of them seen once, and the ten largest clones take 0.39%. The CDR3 sequence is 16 residues long. Germline CDR1 and CDR2: ENHRY and SYGVKD. With 5 bases clipped from V and 2 bases from J, the junction kept 8 bases outside the gene matches. About this clone: Its antigen is not known.

General study points: It was only blood that was sampled, and tissue repertoires likely differ.

The origin of this receptor is a man aged 18 to 30 in good health. Some clones in this sample may be carry-over from other donors' samples. Input material: naive CD4+ T cells from PBMCs. Regarding subset: CD45RA+ positively selected. The chain employs TRBV10-3 and TRBJ2-3, with TRBD2 matching over 9 bases. CDR3: CAISPRLAGVTDTQYF. The CDR3 bases are TGTGCCATCAGTCCCAGGTTAGCGGGGGTCACAGATACGCAGTATTTT.